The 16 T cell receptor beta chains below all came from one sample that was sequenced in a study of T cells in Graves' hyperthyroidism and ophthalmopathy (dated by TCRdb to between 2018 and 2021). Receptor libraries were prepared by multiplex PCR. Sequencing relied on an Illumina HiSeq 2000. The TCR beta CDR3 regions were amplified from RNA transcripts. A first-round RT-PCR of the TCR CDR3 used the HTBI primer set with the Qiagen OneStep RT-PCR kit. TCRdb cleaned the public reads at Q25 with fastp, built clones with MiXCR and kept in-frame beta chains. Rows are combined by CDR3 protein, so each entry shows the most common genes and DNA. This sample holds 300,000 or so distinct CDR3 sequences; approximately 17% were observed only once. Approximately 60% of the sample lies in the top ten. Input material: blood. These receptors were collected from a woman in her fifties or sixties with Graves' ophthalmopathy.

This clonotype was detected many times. DNA for the CDR3: TGTGCCAGCAGTCCTTCGAGATACTACGAGCAGTACTTC. Its translation: CASSPSRYYEQYF. The chain links TRBV27 to TRBJ2-7; D gene uncertain. V lost 5 bases and J 3 bases, leaving 11 bases between the germline ends. CDR1 MNHEY and CDR2 SMNVEV come from the germline V gene (reference sequence). The CDR3 extends over 13 amino acids.

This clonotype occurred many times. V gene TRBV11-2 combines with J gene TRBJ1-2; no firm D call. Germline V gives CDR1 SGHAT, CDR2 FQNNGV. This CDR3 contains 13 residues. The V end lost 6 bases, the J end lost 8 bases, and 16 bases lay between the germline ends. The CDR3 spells CASSPSQAQGYTF. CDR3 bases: TGTGCCAGCAGTCCTAGTCAGGCCCAAGGCTACACCTTC. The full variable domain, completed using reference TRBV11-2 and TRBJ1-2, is EAGVAQSPRYKIIEKRQSVAFWCNPISGHATLYWYQQILGQGPKLLIQFQNNGVVDDSQLPKDRFSAERLKGVDSTLKIQPAKLEDSAVYLCASSPSQAQGYTFGSGTRLTVV.

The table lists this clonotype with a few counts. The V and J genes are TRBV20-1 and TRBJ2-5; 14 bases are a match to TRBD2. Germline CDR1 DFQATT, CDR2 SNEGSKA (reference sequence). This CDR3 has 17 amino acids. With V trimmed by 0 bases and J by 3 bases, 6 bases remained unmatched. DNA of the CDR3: TGCAGTGCTAGAGATTGTAGACTAGCGGGGGGGAAAGAGACCCAGTACTTC. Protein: CSARDCRLAGGKETQYF.

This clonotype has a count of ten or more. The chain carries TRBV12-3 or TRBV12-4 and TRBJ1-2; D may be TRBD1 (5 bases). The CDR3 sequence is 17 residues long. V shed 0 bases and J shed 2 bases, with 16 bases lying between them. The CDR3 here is CASSLAMAGYVNYGYTF. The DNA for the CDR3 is TGTGCCAGCAGTTTAGCGATGGCAGGGTATGTGAACTATGGCTACACCTTC.

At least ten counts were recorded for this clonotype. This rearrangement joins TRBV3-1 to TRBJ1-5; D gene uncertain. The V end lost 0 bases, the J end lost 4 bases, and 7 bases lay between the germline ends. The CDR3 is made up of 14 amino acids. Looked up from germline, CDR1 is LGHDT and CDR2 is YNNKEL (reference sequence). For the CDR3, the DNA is TGTGCCAGCAGCCAAGATTCGGGGAATCAGCCCCAGCATTTT. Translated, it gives CASSQDSGNQPQHF.

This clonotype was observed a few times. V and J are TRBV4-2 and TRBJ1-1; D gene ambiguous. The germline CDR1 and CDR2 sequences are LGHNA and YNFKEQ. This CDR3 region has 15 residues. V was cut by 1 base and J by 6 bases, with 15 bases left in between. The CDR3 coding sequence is TGTGCCAGCAGCCAAGTATCCTCGAACCCCGCTGAAGCTTTCTTT. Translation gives CASSQVSSNPAEAFF.

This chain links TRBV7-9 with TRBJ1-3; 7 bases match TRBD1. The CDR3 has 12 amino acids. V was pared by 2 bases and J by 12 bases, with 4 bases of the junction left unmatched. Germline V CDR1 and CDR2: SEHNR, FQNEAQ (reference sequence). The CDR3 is CASSLRQGHIYF. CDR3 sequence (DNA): TGTGCCAGCAGCTTACGACAGGGTCACATATATTTT. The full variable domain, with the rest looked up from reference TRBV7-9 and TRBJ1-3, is DTGVSQNPRHKITKRGQNVTFRCDPISEHNRLYWYRQTLGQGPEFLTYFQNEAQLEKSRLLSDRFSAERPKGSFSTLEIQRTEQGDSAMYLCASSLRQGHIYFGEGSWLTVV.

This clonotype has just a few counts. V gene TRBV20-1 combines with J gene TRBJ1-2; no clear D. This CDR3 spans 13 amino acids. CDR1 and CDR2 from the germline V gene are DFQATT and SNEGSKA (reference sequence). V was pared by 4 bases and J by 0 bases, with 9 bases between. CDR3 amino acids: CSAIAEANYGYTF. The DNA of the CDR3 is TGCAGTGCTATAGCTGAGGCTAACTATGGCTACACCTTC.

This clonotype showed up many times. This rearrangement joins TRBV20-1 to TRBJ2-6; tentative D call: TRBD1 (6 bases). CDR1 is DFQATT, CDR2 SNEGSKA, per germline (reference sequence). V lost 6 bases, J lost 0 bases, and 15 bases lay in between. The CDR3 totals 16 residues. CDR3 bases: TGCAGTGCACCCTCGGACAGCTTCTCTGGGGCCAACGTCCTGACTTTC. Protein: CSAPSDSFSGANVLTF.

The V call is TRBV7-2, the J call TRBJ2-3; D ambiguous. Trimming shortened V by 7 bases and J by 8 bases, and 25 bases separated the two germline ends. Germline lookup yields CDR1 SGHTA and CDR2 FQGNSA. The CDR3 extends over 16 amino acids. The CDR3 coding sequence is TGTGCCAGCACCCGTCCTAGTCAAAATCCGGCAGGTACGCAGTATTTT. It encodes CASTRPSQNPAGTQYF.

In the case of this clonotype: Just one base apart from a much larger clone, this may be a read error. The CDR3 coding sequence is TGTACCAGCAGTTACGGGACAGGGGCATGGAGCAATCAGCCCCAGCATTTT. It is translated as CTSSYGTGAWSNQPQHF. The chain employs TRBV6-2 or TRBV6-3 and TRBJ1-5; 10 nucleotides agree with TRBD1. This CDR3 is built from 17 residues. The germline V gene has CDR1 MNHEY and CDR2 SVGEGT.

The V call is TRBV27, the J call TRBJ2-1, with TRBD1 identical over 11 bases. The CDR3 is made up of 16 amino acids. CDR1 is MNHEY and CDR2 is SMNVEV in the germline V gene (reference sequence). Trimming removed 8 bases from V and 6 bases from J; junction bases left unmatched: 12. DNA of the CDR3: TGTGCCAGCCTAAAAAGGGTGGACAGGGGGCTCAATGAGCAGTTCTTC. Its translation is CASLKRVDRGLNEQFF.

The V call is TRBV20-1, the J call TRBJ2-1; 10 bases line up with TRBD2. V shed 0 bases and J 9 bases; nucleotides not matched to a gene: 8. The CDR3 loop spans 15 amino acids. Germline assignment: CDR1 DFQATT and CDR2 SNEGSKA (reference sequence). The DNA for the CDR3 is TGCAGTGCTAGAGACAGGCTAGCGGGGGCGGGTGAGCAGTTCTTC. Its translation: CSARDRLAGAGEQFF.

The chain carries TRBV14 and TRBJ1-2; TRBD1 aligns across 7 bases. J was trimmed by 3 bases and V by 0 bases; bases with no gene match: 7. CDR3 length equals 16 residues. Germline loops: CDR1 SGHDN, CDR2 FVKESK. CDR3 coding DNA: TGTGCCAGCAGCCAAGAACCGGGACAGAGGTACTATGGCTACACCTTC. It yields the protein CASSQEPGQRYYGYTF.

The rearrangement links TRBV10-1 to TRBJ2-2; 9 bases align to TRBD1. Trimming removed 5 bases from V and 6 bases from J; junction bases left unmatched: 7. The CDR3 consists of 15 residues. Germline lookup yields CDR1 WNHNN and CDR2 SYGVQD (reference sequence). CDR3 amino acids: CASSLQGAIPGELFF. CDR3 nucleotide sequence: TGCGCCAGCAGTCTACAGGGGGCGATTCCCGGGGAGCTGTTTTTT.

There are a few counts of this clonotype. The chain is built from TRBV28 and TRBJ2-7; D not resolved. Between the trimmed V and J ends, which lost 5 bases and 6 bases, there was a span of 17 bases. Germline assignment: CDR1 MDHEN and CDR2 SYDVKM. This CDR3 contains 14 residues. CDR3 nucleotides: TGTGCCAGCAGTCCCTCGGGCGACACACCCGAGCAGTACTTC. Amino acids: CASSPSGDTPEQYF.